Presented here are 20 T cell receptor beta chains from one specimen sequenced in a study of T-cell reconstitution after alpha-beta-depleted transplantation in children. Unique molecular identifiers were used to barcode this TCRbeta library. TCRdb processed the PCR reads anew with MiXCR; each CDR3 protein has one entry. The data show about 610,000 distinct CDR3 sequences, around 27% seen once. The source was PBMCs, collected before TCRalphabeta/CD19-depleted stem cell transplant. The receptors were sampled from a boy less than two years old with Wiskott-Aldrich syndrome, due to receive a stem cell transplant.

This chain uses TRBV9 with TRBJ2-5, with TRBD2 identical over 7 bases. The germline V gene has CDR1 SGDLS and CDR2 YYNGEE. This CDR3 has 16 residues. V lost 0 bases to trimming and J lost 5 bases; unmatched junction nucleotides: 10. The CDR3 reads CASSVATTGGGETQYF. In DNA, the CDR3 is TGTGCCAGCAGCGTAGCTACAACGGGAGGTGGGGAGACCCAGTACTTC.

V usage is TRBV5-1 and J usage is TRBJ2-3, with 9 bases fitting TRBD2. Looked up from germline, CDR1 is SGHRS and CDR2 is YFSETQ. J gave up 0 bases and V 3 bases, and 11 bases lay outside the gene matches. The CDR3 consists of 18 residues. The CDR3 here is CASSYRGIAGVSTDTQYF. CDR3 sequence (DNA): TGCGCCAGCAGCTACAGAGGTATAGCGGGAGTGAGCACAGATACGCAGTATTTT.

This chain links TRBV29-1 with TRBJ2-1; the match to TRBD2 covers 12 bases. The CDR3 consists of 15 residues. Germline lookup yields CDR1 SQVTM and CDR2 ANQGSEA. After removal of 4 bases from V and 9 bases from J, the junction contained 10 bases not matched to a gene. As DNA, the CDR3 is TGCAGCGTTGCCAAACGACTAGCGGGAGCGGGTGAGCAGTTCTTC. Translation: CSVAKRLAGAGEQFF.

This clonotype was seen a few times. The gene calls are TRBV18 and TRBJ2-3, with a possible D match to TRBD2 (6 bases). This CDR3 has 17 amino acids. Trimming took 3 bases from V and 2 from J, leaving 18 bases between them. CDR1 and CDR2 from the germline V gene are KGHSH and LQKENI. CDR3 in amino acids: CASSPLAGTAYTDTQYF. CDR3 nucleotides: TGTGCCAGCTCACCTCTCGCCGGGACTGCATACACAGATACGCAGTATTTT.

This CDR3 is CASSFRLAGTNEQFF. Written as DNA, the CDR3 is TGCGCCAGCAGTTTTCGGCTAGCGGGGACGAATGAGCAGTTCTTC. The rearrangement uses TRBV5-1 and TRBJ2-1; TRBD2 matches at 9 bases. Per germline, CDR1 SGHRS and CDR2 YFSETQ. V gave up 5 bases and J gave up 7 bases; unmatched junction bases: 10. This CDR3 comprises 15 residues.

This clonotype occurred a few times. This chain's CDR3 is CASSVLGLADTDTQYF. CDR3 DNA sequence: TGTGCCAGCAGCGTGTTGGGACTAGCGGACACAGATACGCAGTATTTT. The chain uses TRBV7-6 and TRBJ2-3, with 11 positions matching TRBD2. This CDR3 has 16 amino acids. Germline V CDR1 and CDR2: SGHVS, FNYEAQ. After removal of 5 bases from V and 2 bases from J, the junction contained 6 bases not matched to a gene.

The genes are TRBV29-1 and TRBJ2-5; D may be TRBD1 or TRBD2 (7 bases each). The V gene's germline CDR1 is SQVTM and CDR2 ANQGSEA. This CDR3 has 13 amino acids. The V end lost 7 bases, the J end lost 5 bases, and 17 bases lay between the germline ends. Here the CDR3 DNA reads TGCAGCGACCGAGGGGGCGGGAGTGAGACCCAGTACTTC. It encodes CSDRGGGSETQYF.

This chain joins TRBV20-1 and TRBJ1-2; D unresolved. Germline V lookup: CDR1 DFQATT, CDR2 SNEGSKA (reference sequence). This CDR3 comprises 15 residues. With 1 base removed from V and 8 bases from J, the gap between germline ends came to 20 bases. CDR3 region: CSARGHSRSLGGYTF. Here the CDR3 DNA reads TGCAGTGCTAGAGGTCACAGCCGTTCCTTAGGGGGCTACACCTTC.

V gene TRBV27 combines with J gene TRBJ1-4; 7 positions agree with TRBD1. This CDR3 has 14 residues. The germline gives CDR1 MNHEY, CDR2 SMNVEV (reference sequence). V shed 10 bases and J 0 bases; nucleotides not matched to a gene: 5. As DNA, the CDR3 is TGTGCCACCAGGGGGGGATCAACTAATGAAAAACTGTTTTTT. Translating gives CATRGGSTNEKLFF. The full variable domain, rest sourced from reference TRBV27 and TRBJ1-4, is EAQVTQNPRYLITVTGKKLTVTCSQNMNHEYMSWYRQDPGLGLRQIYYSMNVEVTDKGDVPEGYKVSRKEKRNFPLILESPSPNQTSLYFCATRGGSTNEKLFFGSGTQLSVL.

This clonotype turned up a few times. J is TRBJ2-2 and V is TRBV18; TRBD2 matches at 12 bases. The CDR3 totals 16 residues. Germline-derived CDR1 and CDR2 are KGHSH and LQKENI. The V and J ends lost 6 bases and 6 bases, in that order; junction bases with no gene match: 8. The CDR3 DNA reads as TGTGCCAGCTCGCTAGCGGGAGGGCCCTCGGCCGGGGAGCTGTTTTTT. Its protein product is CASSLAGGPSAGELFF.

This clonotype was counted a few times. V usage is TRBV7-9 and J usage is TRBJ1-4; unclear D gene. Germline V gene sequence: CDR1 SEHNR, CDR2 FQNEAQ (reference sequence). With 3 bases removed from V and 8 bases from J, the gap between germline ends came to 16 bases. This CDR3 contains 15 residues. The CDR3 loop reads CASSFGYRAGEKLFF. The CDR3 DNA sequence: TGTGCCAGCAGCTTTGGGTACCGCGCGGGGGAAAAACTGTTTTTT.

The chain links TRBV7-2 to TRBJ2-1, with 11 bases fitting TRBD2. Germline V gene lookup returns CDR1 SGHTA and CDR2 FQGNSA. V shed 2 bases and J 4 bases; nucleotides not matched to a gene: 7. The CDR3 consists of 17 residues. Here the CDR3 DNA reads TGTGCCAGCAGCTTAATAGGGGGGACTAGCGGATACAATGAGCAGTTCTTC. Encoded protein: CASSLIGGTSGYNEQFF.

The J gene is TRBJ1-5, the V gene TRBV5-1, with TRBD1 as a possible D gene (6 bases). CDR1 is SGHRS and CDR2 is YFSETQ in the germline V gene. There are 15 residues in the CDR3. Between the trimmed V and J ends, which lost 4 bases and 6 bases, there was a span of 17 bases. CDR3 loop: CASSARGGTGQPQHF. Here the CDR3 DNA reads TGCGCCAGCAGCGCGCGAGGGGGGACGGGTCAGCCCCAGCATTTT. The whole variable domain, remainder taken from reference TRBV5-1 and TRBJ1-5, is KAGVTQTPRYLIKTRGQQVTLSCSPISGHRSVSWYQQTPGQGLQFLFEYFSETQRNKGNFPGRFSGRQFSNSRSEMNVSTLELGDSALYLCASSARGGTGQPQHFGDGTRLSIL.

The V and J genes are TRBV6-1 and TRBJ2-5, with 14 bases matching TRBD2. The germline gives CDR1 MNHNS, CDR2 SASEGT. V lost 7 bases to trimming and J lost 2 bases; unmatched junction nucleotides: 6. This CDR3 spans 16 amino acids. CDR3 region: CASNRLAGGIQETQYF. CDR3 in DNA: TGTGCCAGCAACAGACTAGCGGGAGGGATTCAAGAGACCCAGTACTTC.

In DNA, the CDR3 is TGTGCCAGCAGTTTATTCCGCGGGAGGCTGCTCAATGAGCAGTTCTTC. Its translation: CASSLFRGRLLNEQFF. This chain uses TRBV12-3 or TRBV12-4 with TRBJ2-1; 8 nucleotides match TRBD2. This CDR3 has 16 residues. The V gene end was trimmed by 2 bases and the J gene end by 6 bases; junction bases not matched to a gene: 9.

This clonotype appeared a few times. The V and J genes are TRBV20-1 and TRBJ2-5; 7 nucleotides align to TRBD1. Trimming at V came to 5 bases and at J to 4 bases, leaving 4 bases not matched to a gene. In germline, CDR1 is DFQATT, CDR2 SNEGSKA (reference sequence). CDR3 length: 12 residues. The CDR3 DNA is TGCAGTGCTGGGGACAGAGGAGAGACCCAGTACTTC. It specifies CSAGDRGETQYF.

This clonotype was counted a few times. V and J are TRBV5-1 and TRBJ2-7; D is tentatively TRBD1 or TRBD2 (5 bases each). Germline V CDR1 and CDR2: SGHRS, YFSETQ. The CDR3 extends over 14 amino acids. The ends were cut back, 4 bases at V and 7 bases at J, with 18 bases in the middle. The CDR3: CASSSHGAKGEQYF. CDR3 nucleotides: TGCGCCAGCAGCAGCCACGGGGCCAAGGGGGAGCAGTACTTC.

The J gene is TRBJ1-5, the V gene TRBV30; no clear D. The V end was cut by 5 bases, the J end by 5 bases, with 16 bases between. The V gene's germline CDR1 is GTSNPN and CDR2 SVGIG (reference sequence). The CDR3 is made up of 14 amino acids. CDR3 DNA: TGTGCCTGGGGCCCGGGTCCGGGAGATCAGCCCCAGCATTTT. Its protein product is CAWGPGPGDQPQHF.

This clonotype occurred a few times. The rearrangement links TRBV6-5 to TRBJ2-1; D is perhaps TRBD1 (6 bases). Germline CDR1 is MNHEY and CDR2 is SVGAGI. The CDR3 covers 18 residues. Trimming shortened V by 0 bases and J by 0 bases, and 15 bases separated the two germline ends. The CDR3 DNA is TGTGCCAGCAGTTACTCGAGGCCCGGGACAAGCTCCTACAATGAGCAGTTCTTC. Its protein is CASSYSRPGTSSYNEQFF.

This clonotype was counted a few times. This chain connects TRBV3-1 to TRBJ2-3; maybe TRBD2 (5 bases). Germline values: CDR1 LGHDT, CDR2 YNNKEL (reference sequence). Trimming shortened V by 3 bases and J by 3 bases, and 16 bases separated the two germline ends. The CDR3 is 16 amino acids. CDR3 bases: TGTGCCAGCAGCCATCCATCCGGGGTGCTAACAGATACGCAGTATTTT. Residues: CASSHPSGVLTDTQYF.